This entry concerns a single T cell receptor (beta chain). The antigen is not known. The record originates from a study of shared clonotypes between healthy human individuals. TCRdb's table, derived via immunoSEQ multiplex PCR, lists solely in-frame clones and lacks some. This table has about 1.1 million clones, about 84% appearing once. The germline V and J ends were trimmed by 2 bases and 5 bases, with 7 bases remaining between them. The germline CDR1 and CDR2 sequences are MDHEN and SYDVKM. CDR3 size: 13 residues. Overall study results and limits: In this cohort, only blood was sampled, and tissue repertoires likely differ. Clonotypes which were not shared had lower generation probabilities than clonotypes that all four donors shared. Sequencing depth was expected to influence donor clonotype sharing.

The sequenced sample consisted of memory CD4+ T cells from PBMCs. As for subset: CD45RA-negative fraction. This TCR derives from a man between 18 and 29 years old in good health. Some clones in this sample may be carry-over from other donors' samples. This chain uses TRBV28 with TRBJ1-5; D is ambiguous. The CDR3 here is CASSLPPHQPQHF. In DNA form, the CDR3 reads TGTGCCAGCAGTTTACCCCCCCATCAGCCCCAGCATTTT.